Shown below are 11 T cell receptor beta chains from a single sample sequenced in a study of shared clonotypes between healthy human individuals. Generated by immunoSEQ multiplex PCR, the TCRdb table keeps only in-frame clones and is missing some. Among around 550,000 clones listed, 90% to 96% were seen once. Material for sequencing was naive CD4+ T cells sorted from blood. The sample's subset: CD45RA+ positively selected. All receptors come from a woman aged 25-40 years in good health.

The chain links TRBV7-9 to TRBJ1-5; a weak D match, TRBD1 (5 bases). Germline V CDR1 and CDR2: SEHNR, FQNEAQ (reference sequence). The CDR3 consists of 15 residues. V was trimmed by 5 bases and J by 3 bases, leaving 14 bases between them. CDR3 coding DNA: TGTGCCAGCAGCGCCTGGGGACTCTTCAATCAGCCCCAGCATTTT. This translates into CASSAWGLFNQPQHF.

CDR3: CASRAAGQGWNEQFF. The CDR3, as DNA: TGTGCCAGCAGGGCCGCCGGACAGGGATGGAATGAGCAGTTCTTC. This sequence joins TRBV25-1 and TRBJ2-1, with 8 bases that match TRBD1. Germline V gene data show CDR1 as MGHDK and CDR2 as SYGVNS. Trimming took 6 bases from V and 7 from J; bases not matched to a gene: 11. This CDR3 spans 15 amino acids.

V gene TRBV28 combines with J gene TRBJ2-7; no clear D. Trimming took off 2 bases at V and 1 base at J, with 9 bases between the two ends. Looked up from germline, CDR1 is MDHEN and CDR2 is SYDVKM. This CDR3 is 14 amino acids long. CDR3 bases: TGTGCCAGCAGTTTAGTCGACGCTTCCTACGAGCAGTACTTC. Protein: CASSLVDASYEQYF.

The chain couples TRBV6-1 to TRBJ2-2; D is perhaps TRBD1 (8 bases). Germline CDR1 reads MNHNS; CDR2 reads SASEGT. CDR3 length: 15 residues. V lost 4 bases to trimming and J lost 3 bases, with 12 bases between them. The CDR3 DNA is TGTGCCAGCAGTGGACAGGGGAGGGACACCGGGGAGCTGTTTTTT. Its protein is CASSGQGRDTGELFF.

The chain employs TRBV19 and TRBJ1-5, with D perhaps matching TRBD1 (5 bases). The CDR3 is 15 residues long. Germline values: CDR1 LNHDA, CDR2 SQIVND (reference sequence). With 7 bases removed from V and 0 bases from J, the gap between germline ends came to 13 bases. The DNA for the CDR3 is TGTGCCAGTACCTCGGGACGGAATAGCAATCAGCCCCAGCATTTT. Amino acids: CASTSGRNSNQPQHF.

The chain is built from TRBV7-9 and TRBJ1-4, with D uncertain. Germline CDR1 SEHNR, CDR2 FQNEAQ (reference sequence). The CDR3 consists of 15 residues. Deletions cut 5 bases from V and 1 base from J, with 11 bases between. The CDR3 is CASSSGLLTNEKLFF. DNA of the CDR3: TGTGCCAGCAGCAGCGGGTTGTTAACTAATGAAAAACTGTTTTTT.

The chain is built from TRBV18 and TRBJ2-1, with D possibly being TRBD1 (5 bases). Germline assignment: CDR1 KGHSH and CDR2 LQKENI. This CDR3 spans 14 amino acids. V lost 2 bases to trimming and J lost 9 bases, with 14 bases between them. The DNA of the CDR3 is TGTGCCAGCTCACCATTAGGGGTTGATACTGAGCAGTTCTTC. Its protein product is CASSPLGVDTEQFF.

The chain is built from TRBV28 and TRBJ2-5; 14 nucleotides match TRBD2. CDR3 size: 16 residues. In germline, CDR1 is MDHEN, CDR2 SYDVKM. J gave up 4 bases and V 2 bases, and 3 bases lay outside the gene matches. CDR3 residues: CASSLGGLAGGETQYF. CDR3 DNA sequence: TGTGCCAGCAGTTTAGGAGGACTAGCGGGAGGAGAGACCCAGTACTTC.

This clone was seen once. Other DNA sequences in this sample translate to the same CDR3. The CDR3: CASRRDSTDTQYF. The CDR3 nucleotides are TGTGCCAGCAGGCGTGACAGCACAGATACGCAGTATTTT. The genes are TRBV7-9 and TRBJ2-3; D is unclear. V was shortened by 6 bases and J by 0 bases, with 7 bases between the two germline ends. The germline gives CDR1 SEHNR, CDR2 FQNEAQ (reference sequence). This CDR3 is built from 13 residues.

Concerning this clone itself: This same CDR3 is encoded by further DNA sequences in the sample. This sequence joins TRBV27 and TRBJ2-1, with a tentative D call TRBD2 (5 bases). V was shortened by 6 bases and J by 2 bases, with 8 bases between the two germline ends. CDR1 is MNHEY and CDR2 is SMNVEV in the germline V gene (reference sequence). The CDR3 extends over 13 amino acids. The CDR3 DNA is TGTGCCAGCAGCCGGACTGCCTACAATGAGCAGTTCTTC. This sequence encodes CASSRTAYNEQFF.

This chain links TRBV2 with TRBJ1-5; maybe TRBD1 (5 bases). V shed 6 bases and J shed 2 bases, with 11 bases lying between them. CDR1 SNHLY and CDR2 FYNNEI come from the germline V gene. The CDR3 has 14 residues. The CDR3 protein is CASRQGLRNQPQHF. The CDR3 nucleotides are TGTGCCAGCAGGCAGGGACTTCGCAATCAGCCCCAGCATTTT.